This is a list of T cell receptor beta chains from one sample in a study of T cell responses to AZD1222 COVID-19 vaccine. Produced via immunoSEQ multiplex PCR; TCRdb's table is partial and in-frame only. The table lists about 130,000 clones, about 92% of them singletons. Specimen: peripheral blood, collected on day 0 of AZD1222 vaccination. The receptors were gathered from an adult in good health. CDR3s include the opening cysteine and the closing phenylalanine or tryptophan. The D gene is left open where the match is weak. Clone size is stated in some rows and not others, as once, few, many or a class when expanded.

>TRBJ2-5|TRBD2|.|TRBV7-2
TGTGCCAGCAGCTTAGGGGTGGCGGGGGGAGCGGAGACCCAGTACTTC
CASSLGVAGGAETQYF
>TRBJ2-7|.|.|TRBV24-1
TGTGCCACCAGTGAGACGGGACACTACGAGCAGTACTTC
CATSETGHYEQYF
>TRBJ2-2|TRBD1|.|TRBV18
TGTGCCAGCTCACCGGGGACAGGGGCTCTTGGCGGGGAGCTGTTTTTT
CASSPGTGALGGELFF
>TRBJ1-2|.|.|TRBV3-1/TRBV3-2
TGTGCCAGCAGCCAAGTGGCTGACAGCTTCTATGGCTACACCTTC
CASSQVADSFYGYTF
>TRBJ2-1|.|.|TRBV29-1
TGCAGCGTTGAGCGGGCGGCCTACAATGAGCAGTTCTTC
CSVERAAYNEQFF
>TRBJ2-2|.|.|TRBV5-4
TGTGCCAGCAGCTTGACAGGGATGGGGCCCGGGGAGCTGTTTTTT
CASSLTGMGPGELFF
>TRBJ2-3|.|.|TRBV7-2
TGTGCCAGCAGCTTATACACAAACTCAGATACGCAGTATTTT
CASSLYTNSDTQYF
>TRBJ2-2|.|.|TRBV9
TGTGCCAGCAGCGTAGTACAGGCGGCCGGGGAGCTGTTTTTT
CASSVVQAAGELFF
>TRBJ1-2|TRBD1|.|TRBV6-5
TGTGCCAGCAGTTACGGGACAGGGTTAGTAGGCTACACCTTC
CASSYGTGLVGYTF
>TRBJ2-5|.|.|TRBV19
TGTGCCAGTAGCAAAGCCCGTCAACAGTACTTC
CASSKARQQYF
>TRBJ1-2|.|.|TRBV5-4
TGTGCCAGCAGCTTGGAAGGGACCAGATTTTTC
CASSLEGTRFF
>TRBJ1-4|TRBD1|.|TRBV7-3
TGTGCCAGCAGCCCTCAGGGGGTGAGGGGTGAAAAACTGTTTTTT
CASSPQGVRGEKLFF
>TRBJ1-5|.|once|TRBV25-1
TGTGCCAGCAGCGAAGGCGGTCAGCCCCAGCATTTT
CASSEGGQPQHF
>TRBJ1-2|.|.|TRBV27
TGTGCCAGCAGTTTGAGGGAAGACTATGGCTACACCTTC
CASSLREDYGYTF
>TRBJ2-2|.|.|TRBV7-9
TGTGCCAGCAGCTTAGCGTATAGGGTACGGGGGAACACCGGGGAGCTGTTTTTT
CASSLAYRVRGNTGELFF
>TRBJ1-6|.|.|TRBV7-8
TGTGCCAGCAGCTTCCCCAGTTATAATTCACCCCTCCACTTT
CASSFPSYNSPLHF
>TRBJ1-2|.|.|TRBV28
TGTGCCAGCAGTATACCCGGGACGGCTGGCTACACCTTC
CASSIPGTAGYTF
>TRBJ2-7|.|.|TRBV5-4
TGTGCCAGCAGCCCATGGGACGCGCCCGTATACGAGCAGTACTTC
CASSPWDAPVYEQYF
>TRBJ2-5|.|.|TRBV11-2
TGTGCCAGCAGCTTAGCCAGGGGTTACCAAGAGACCCAGTACTTC
CASSLARGYQETQYF
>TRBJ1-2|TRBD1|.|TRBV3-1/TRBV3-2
TGTGCCAGCGATCCCGGGACAGGGGGCTATGGCTACACCTTC
CASDPGTGGYGYTF
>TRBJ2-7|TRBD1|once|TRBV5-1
TGCGCCAGCAGCAATACAGGGGGTAATTTAAACTACGAGCAGTACTTC
CASSNTGGNLNYEQYF
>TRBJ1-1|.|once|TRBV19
TGTGCCAGTAGTATGGCTCAGCACACTGAAGCTTTCTTT
CASSMAQHTEAFF
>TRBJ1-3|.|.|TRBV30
TGTGCCTGGAGTGCGACTTTGAGCTCTGGAAACACCATATATTTT
CAWSATLSSGNTIYF
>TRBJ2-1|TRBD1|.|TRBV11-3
TGTGCCAGCAGCTTAGAGGCGGGACAGGGGGCTTACAATGAGCAGTTCTTC
CASSLEAGQGAYNEQFF
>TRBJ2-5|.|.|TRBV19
TGTGCCAGTAGTATACAGGGGCGGGGAGAGACCCAGTACTTC
CASSIQGRGETQYF
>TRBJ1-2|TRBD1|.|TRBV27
TGTGCCAGCAGTGCTCCGGGACAGGGGGCTGGGGGCTACACCTTC
CASSAPGQGAGGYTF
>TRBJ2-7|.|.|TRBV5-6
TGTGCCAGCAGCGTAGGACAGAGCTCCTACGAGCAGTACTTC
CASSVGQSSYEQYF